This is a list of T cell receptor beta chains from one sample in a study of T cells expressing NK-cell markers. TCRdb re-called the 5' RACE reads, yielding one record per CDR3 amino acid sequence without DNA. This table lists 400,000 to 500,000 distinct CDR3 sequences. Sequences were obtained from blood T cells: a sorted CD56 or NKG2C T cell subset, CD4+ or CD8+ T cells, or bulk PBMC T cells (not recorded which). These receptors all come from a woman aged 18-69 years in good health. Both conserved end residues are part of each CDR3. Each record gives: CDR3 protein, J gene, V gene.

CASSSTTRGGQDEQFF TRBJ2-1 TRBV6-2/TRBV6-3
CASSQDGQGGWTPLHF TRBJ1-6 TRBV4-3
CASSPTDGAPYEQYF TRBJ2-7 TRBV27
CASSELGGTPSPSGANVLTF TRBJ2-6 TRBV25-1
CASGLNYGYTF TRBJ1-2 TRBV27
CSVLQSYNEQFF TRBJ2-1 TRBV29-1
CAIRPQGGAVDEQFF TRBJ2-1 TRBV10-3
CASSQEADLNTEAFF TRBJ1-1 TRBV4-3
CASREQGAGANVLTF TRBJ2-6 TRBV2
CASSSRDVYEQYF TRBJ2-7 TRBV5-1
CASMRGGETQYF TRBJ2-5 TRBV25-1
CASSLSSTDTQYF TRBJ2-3 TRBV5-1
CASSQAKTGELFF TRBJ2-2 TRBV4-3
CASSPFGGVGETQYF TRBJ2-5 TRBV6-1
CASNQWAGTGIWDEQFF TRBJ2-1 TRBV19
CASRGQNFNTEAFF TRBJ1-1 TRBV12-3/TRBV12-4
CSARDPSGNEQFF TRBJ2-1 TRBV20-1
CSVELSSPRNTIYF TRBJ1-3 TRBV29-1
CSGTSGVDTQYF TRBJ2-3 TRBV29-1
CATSDFAENEQFF TRBJ2-1 TRBV24-1
CSARCPPGITGKLSYEQYF TRBJ2-7 TRBV20-1
CASSPFIGGNTIYF TRBJ1-3 TRBV27